Presented here are 2 T cell receptor beta chains from one specimen sequenced in a study of blood T cell repertoires in COVID-19. Some clones are missing from TCRdb's copy, which holds only in-frame ones; the method was immunoSEQ multiplex PCR. Here the sample spans about 380,000 clones, roughly nine tenths being singletons. The specimen sequenced was peripheral blood. The receptors derive from a man aged 40-55 years with acute or convalescent COVID-19.

This sequence joins TRBV6-1 and TRBJ2-4; the D gene is possibly TRBD2 (5 bases). This CDR3 is 21 amino acids long. The germline V and J ends were trimmed by 1 base and 0 bases, with 25 bases remaining between them. Germline V gene lookup returns CDR1 MNHNS and CDR2 SASEGT. The CDR3 reads CASSEEIIALRVGLAKNIQYF. CDR3 nucleotide sequence: TGTGCCAGCAGTGAAGAAATTATCGCCCTGCGGGTTGGTTTAGCCAAAAACATTCAGTACTTC.

This clone was recorded only once. The same CDR3 arises from other DNA sequences in this sample as well. The J gene is TRBJ2-1, the V gene TRBV24-1; unclear D gene. Germline assignment: CDR1 KGHDR and CDR2 SFDVKD. V shed 5 bases and J shed 6 bases, with 7 bases lying between them. This CDR3 region has 12 residues. CDR3 sequence (DNA): TGTGCCACCAGTGGAGACTCCAATGAGCAGTTCTTC. It codes for CATSGDSNEQFF.